The 30 T cell receptor beta chains below all came from one sample that was sequenced in a study of cytomegalovirus exposure and HLA in healthy donors. Use of 60 Vbeta and 13 Jbeta primers characterized the PCR. Some clones are missing from TCRdb's copy, which holds only in-frame ones; the method was immunoSEQ multiplex PCR. The sample data list roughly 77,000 clones. Sequencing was carried out using PBMCs. The receptors were sampled from a man aged 25 to 40 in good health and CMV-seronegative.

The CDR3 DNA sequence: TGTGCCAGCAGCTTCTCTCCGGGACATAATAATTCACCCCTCCACTTT. Translated: CASSFSPGHNNSPLHF. V is TRBV5-4 and J is TRBJ1-6; D is perhaps TRBD1 (6 bases). Trimming took off 2 bases at V and 5 bases at J, with 14 bases between the two ends. Germline assignment: CDR1 SGHNT and CDR2 YYREEE (reference sequence). This CDR3 spans 16 amino acids. The full variable domain, rest sourced from reference TRBV5-4 and TRBJ1-6, is ETGVTQSPTHLIKTRGQQVTLRCSSQSGHNTVSWYQQALGQGPQFIFQYYREEENGRGNFPPRFSGLQFPNYSSELNVNALELDDSALYLCASSFSPGHNNSPLHFGNGTRLTVT.

The chain links TRBV10-2 to TRBJ2-1; D gene ambiguous. The V gene's germline CDR1 is WSHSY and CDR2 SAAADI. V lost 5 bases, J lost 4 bases, and 6 bases lay in between. The CDR3 has 12 residues. DNA for the CDR3: TGCGCCAGCAGTTCCACATACAATGAGCAGTTCTTC. The encoded protein is CASSSTYNEQFF.

V usage is TRBV6-1 and J usage is TRBJ2-1, with 11 bases aligning to TRBD2. The J segment lost 6 bases and the V segment lost 6 bases, leaving 4 bases of the junction unmatched. This CDR3 spans 14 amino acids. Germline V gene data show CDR1 as MNHNS and CDR2 as SASEGT. Here the CDR3 DNA reads TGTGCCAGCAGCCTTAGCGGGGGGGGCAATGAGCAGTTCTTC. It encodes CASSLSGGGNEQFF.

This chain links TRBV27 with TRBJ1-1; 10 bases match TRBD1. In germline, CDR1 is MNHEY, CDR2 SMNVEV (reference sequence). V was clipped by 3 bases and J by 3 bases; unmatched bases: 1. This CDR3 is 14 amino acids long. In DNA form, the CDR3 reads TGTGCCAGCAGTTTGACAGGGGGCTACACTGAAGCTTTCTTT. This codes for CASSLTGGYTEAFF.

The V call is TRBV5-1, the J call TRBJ1-6; 11 bases match TRBD1. There are 16 residues in the CDR3. V shed 4 bases, J shed 8 bases, and the junction held 8 bases outside the gene matches. Germline CDR1 is SGHRS and CDR2 is YFSETQ. This CDR3 reads CASSPDRGRVDSPLHF. DNA for the CDR3: TGCGCCAGCAGCCCGGACAGGGGGCGGGTAGATTCACCCCTCCACTTT.

This chain joins TRBV9 and TRBJ1-4, with a tentative D call TRBD1 (6 bases). Trimming shortened V by 0 bases and J by 5 bases, and 11 bases separated the two germline ends. CDR3 length: 15 residues. Germline V CDR1 and CDR2: SGDLS, YYNGEE. The DNA for the CDR3 is TGTGCCAGCAGCGTAGGAGGGGGAAGAAATGAAAAACTGTTTTTT. Translating it yields CASSVGGGRNEKLFF.

This chain links TRBV6-1 with TRBJ1-1; 9 bases fit TRBD1. Germline V CDR1 and CDR2: MNHNS, SASEGT. The CDR3 consists of 13 residues. J was trimmed by 5 bases and V by 8 bases; bases with no gene match: 6. CDR3 in amino acids: CASDRGIGTEAFF. CDR3 nucleotide sequence: TGTGCCAGCGACAGGGGGATAGGGACTGAAGCTTTCTTT.

This chain links TRBV25-1 with TRBJ1-2; 7 bases line up with TRBD1. The trim removed 2 bases at V and 6 bases at J, leaving 12 bases unmatched. The CDR3 has 16 amino acids. Per the germline V gene, CDR1 is MGHDK and CDR2 is SYGVNS. CDR3 sequence reads: CASSEHTYPGTDGYTF. As DNA, the CDR3 is TGTGCCAGCAGTGAACACACCTACCCCGGGACAGATGGCTACACCTTC.

This rearrangement joins TRBV11-3 to TRBJ1-1; TRBD1 might be the D (5 bases). Germline lookup yields CDR1 SGHNT and CDR2 YENEEA. The CDR3 spans 12 residues. V lost 5 bases, J lost 8 bases, and 12 bases lay in between. The CDR3 loop is CASSRRVREAFF. For the CDR3, the DNA is TGTGCCAGCAGCCGCAGGGTCCGAGAAGCTTTCTTT.

V gene TRBV7-2 combines with J gene TRBJ2-1; 7 bases line up with TRBD2. CDR1 is SGHTA, CDR2 FQGNSA, per germline. Germline trimming cut 4 bases from V and 7 bases from J; bases unmatched to any gene: 7. CDR3 length: 14 residues. CDR3 sequence reads: CASSWGGVRNEQFF. The CDR3 nucleotides are TGTGCCAGCAGCTGGGGAGGGGTCAGGAATGAGCAGTTCTTC.

The V and J genes are TRBV7-3 and TRBJ2-1, with 11 bases fitting TRBD1. From germline, CDR1 is SGHTA and CDR2 FQGTGA. This CDR3 is 15 amino acids long. The J segment lost 8 bases and the V segment lost 1 base, leaving 4 bases of the junction unmatched. The CDR3 sequence is CASSLRDRGVDEQFF. CDR3 in DNA: TGTGCCAGCAGCTTAAGGGACAGGGGGGTGGATGAGCAGTTCTTC.

V is TRBV6-5 and J is TRBJ1-5; no reliable D call. CDR3 length: 16 amino acids. Per germline, CDR1 MNHEY and CDR2 SVGAGI. The ends were cut back, 2 bases at V and 6 bases at J, with 17 bases in the middle. This CDR3 reads CASSYTVPIGSQPQHF. The CDR3 DNA is TGTGCCAGCAGTTACACCGTCCCAATTGGTAGTCAGCCCCAGCATTTT.

J is TRBJ2-2 and V is TRBV5-4, with 9 bases matching TRBD1. In germline, CDR1 is SGHNT, CDR2 YYREEE (reference sequence). With V trimmed by 4 bases and J by 4 bases, 5 bases remained unmatched. This CDR3 has 15 amino acids. The CDR3 DNA follows: TGTGCCAGCAGCCCATGGACAGGGGCCACCGGGGAGCTGTTTTTT. The encoded protein is CASSPWTGATGELFF.

The chain couples TRBV4-2 to TRBJ2-1; 8 nucleotides match TRBD2. This CDR3 comprises 18 residues. V was pared by 1 base and J by 7 bases, with 15 bases of the junction left unmatched. Looked up from germline, CDR1 is LGHNA and CDR2 is YNFKEQ. The CDR3 DNA is TGTGCCAGCAGCCAAGCTGGGGAGCGGGAGAGCATCTATAATGAGCAGTTCTTC. It specifies CASSQAGERESIYNEQFF.

The rearrangement uses TRBV5-1 and TRBJ2-5; tentatively, D is TRBD2 (5 bases). CDR1 and CDR2 from the germline V gene are SGHRS and YFSETQ. The CDR3 runs to 14 residues. With 1 base removed from V and 5 bases from J, the gap between germline ends came to 12 bases. CDR3 protein: CASSLSRRSETQYF. The CDR3 region has the DNA TGCGCCAGCAGCTTGTCCAGGAGGTCTGAGACCCAGTACTTC.

DNA for the CDR3: TGTGCCAGCAGCGTAGGAAACGGGGGCACAGATACGCAGTATTTT. This translates into CASSVGNGGTDTQYF. This chain links TRBV9 with TRBJ2-3; possibly TRBD2 for D (5 bases). Germline-derived CDR1 and CDR2 are SGDLS and YYNGEE. The V gene lost 0 bases and the J gene lost 1 base, with 9 bases spanning the gap. The CDR3 is 15 residues long. Together with reference TRBV9 and TRBJ2-3, the CDR3 gives the full variable domain: DSGVTQTPKHLITATGQRVTLRCSPRSGDLSVYWYQQSLDQGLQFLIQYYNGEERAKGNILERFSAQQFPDLHSELNLSSLELGDSALYFCASSVGNGGTDTQYFGPGTRLTVL.

The CDR3: CASSYYTGTGELFF. Written as DNA, the CDR3 is TGTGCCAGCAGCTACTATACAGGAACCGGGGAGCTGTTTTTT. V gene TRBV11-2 combines with J gene TRBJ2-2; perhaps TRBD1 as D (5 bases). The CDR3 contains 14 residues. Germline V lookup: CDR1 SGHAT, CDR2 FQNNGV. V dropped 4 bases and J dropped 5 bases, with 11 bases sitting between them. The variable domain in full, completed from reference TRBV11-2 and TRBJ2-2, reads EAGVAQSPRYKIIEKRQSVAFWCNPISGHATLYWYQQILGQGPKLLIQFQNNGVVDDSQLPKDRFSAERLKGVDSTLKIQPAKLEDSAVYLCASSYYTGTGELFFGEGSRLTVL.

J is TRBJ1-1 and V is TRBV5-5, with no clear D. The V end lost 4 bases, the J end lost 1 base, and 11 bases lay between the germline ends. Germline V gives CDR1 SGHKS, CDR2 YYEKEE (reference sequence). This CDR3 comprises 14 residues. CDR3 sequence reads: CASSRVAGNTEAFF. CDR3 DNA: TGTGCCAGCAGCCGGGTAGCTGGGAACACTGAAGCTTTCTTT. The variable domain in full, with the rest retrieved from reference TRBV5-5 and TRBJ1-1, is DAGVTQSPTHLIKTRGQQVTLRCSPISGHKSVSWYQQVLGQGPQFIFQYYEKEERGRGNFPDRFSARQFPNYSSELNVNALLLGDSALYLCASSRVAGNTEAFFGQGTRLTVV.

The chain employs TRBV7-2 and TRBJ2-5; TRBD1 aligns across 7 bases. The CDR3 runs to 14 residues. V was pared by 5 bases and J by 5 bases, with 8 bases of the junction left unmatched. Germline lookup yields CDR1 SGHTA and CDR2 FQGNSA. CDR3 nucleotides: TGTGCCAGCAGCCCGAGGGGGCCAGGCGAGACCCAGTACTTC. Translated: CASSPRGPGETQYF.

The chain joins TRBV5-4 to TRBJ2-2; D is perhaps TRBD1 (5 bases). The CDR3 loop spans 14 amino acids. From germline, CDR1 is SGHNT and CDR2 YYREEE (reference sequence). The ends were cut back, 2 bases at V and 6 bases at J, with 11 bases in the middle. CDR3 amino acids: CASSFTGAPGELFF. The CDR3 region has the DNA TGTGCCAGCAGCTTTACTGGGGCCCCCGGGGAGCTGTTTTTT.

The J gene is TRBJ1-2, the V gene TRBV6-5; TRBD1 matches 8 bases. The V and J ends lost 2 bases and 7 bases, in that order; junction bases with no gene match: 6. This CDR3 spans 14 amino acids. Germline V gene lookup returns CDR1 MNHEY and CDR2 SVGAGI. CDR3 sequence reads: CASSYRTGIGGYTF. The CDR3 DNA is TGTGCCAGCAGTTACCGGACAGGGATCGGTGGCTACACCTTC.

The chain carries TRBV11-2 and TRBJ2-5; possibly TRBD2 for D (6 bases). With 5 bases removed from V and 4 bases from J, the gap between germline ends came to 14 bases. This CDR3 has 14 residues. Per germline, CDR1 SGHAT and CDR2 FQNNGV. The CDR3 is CASSTRGDPETQYF. CDR3 in DNA: TGTGCCAGCAGCACCCGCGGGGACCCAGAGACCCAGTACTTC. The variable domain in full, with the rest retrieved from reference TRBV11-2 and TRBJ2-5, is EAGVAQSPRYKIIEKRQSVAFWCNPISGHATLYWYQQILGQGPKLLIQFQNNGVVDDSQLPKDRFSAERLKGVDSTLKIQPAKLEDSAVYLCASSTRGDPETQYFGPGTRLLVL.

The chain carries TRBV5-1 and TRBJ2-3; unclear D gene. This CDR3 spans 12 amino acids. Trimming left V 1 base short and J 7 bases short, with 7 bases between. Germline assignment: CDR1 SGHRS and CDR2 YFSETQ. The CDR3 reads CASSLTRNTQYF. CDR3 in DNA: TGCGCCAGCAGCTTGACCAGGAATACGCAGTATTTT. The full variable domain, in which reference TRBV5-1 and TRBJ2-3 provide the parts outside the CDR3, is KAGVTQTPRYLIKTRGQQVTLSCSPISGHRSVSWYQQTPGQGLQFLFEYFSETQRNKGNFPGRFSGRQFSNSRSEMNVSTLELGDSALYLCASSLTRNTQYFGPGTRLTVL.

The rearrangement links TRBV11-3 to TRBJ2-2; tentative D call: TRBD1 (6 bases). The CDR3 length is 16 residues. The V gene lost 2 bases and the J gene lost 7 bases, with 17 bases spanning the gap. Germline CDR1 reads SGHNT; CDR2 reads YENEEA. CDR3 sequence: CASSLSPQGNGGELFF. The CDR3 DNA sequence: TGTGCCAGCAGCTTATCGCCACAGGGTAATGGCGGGGAGCTGTTTTTT. The full variable domain, its missing parts supplied by reference TRBV11-3 and TRBJ2-2, is EAGVVQSPRYKIIEKKQPVAFWCNPISGHNTLYWYLQNLGQGPELLIRYENEEAVDDSQLPKDRFSAERLKGVDSTLKIQPAELGDSAVYLCASSLSPQGNGGELFFGEGSRLTVL.

The chain uses TRBV6-1 and TRBJ2-1; 8 bases agree with TRBD1. Germline CDR1 reads MNHNS; CDR2 reads SASEGT. The CDR3 length is 15 residues. V was clipped by 6 bases and J by 5 bases; unmatched bases: 9. The CDR3 bases are TGTGCCAGCAGCTACGACAGGGGCCGGGACAATGAGCAGTTCTTC. Translating it yields CASSYDRGRDNEQFF.

The CDR3 region has the DNA TGTGCCAGCAGCTACCGACAGTCCAGCCTAGCCAAAAACATTCAGTACTTC. Translated, it gives CASSYRQSSLAKNIQYF. V and J are TRBV5-6 and TRBJ2-4; perhaps TRBD1 as D (5 bases). The V end lost 3 bases, the J end lost 0 bases, and 16 bases lay between the germline ends. Germline CDR1 reads SGHDT; CDR2 reads YYEEEE. The length of the CDR3 is 17 residues. The full variable domain, completed using reference TRBV5-6 and TRBJ2-4, is DAGVTQSPTHLIKTRGQQVTLRCSPKSGHDTVSWYQQALGQGPQFIFQYYEEEERQRGNFPDRFSGHQFPNYSSELNVNALLLGDSALYLCASSYRQSSLAKNIQYFGAGTRLSVL.

The rearrangement links TRBV30 to TRBJ2-1, with TRBD1 identical over 9 bases. V shed 5 bases and J 0 bases; nucleotides not matched to a gene: 14. The germline V gene has CDR1 GTSNPN and CDR2 SVGIG (reference sequence). CDR3 length equals 18 residues. The CDR3 DNA reads as TGTGCCTGGGCCGGACAGGGGAGGTATTTGAGCTCCTACAATGAGCAGTTCTTC. Amino acids: CAWAGQGRYLSSYNEQFF.

The V gene is TRBV13, the J gene TRBJ2-2; TRBD1 matches 9 bases. After removal of 3 bases from V and 6 bases from J, the junction contained 8 bases not matched to a gene. The CDR3 contains 16 residues. Germline-derived CDR1 and CDR2 are PRHDT and FYEKMQ (reference sequence). The chain's CDR3 is CASSFLRQGGAGELFF. Written as DNA, the CDR3 is TGTGCCAGCAGCTTCCTTCGACAGGGGGGAGCCGGGGAGCTGTTTTTT.

This sequence joins TRBV4-2 and TRBJ2-1, with D possibly TRBD1 on 5 matching bases. Trimming took 0 bases from V and 3 from J, leaving 12 bases between them. Germline V gene sequence: CDR1 LGHNA, CDR2 YNFKEQ. This CDR3 is built from 16 residues. The CDR3 here is CASSQEGVAVYNEQFF. CDR3 in DNA: TGTGCCAGCAGCCAAGAAGGGGTGGCGGTCTACAATGAGCAGTTCTTC.

The rearrangement joins TRBV5-4 to TRBJ2-7; D gene ambiguous. Trimming removed 0 bases from V and 0 bases from J, with 7 bases in between. This CDR3 is 14 amino acids long. CDR1 is SGHNT and CDR2 is YYREEE in the germline V gene (reference sequence). The CDR3 loop reads CASSLDELSYEQYF. The DNA for the CDR3 is TGTGCCAGCAGCTTGGATGAGCTCTCCTACGAGCAGTACTTC.